This TCR beta chain was sequenced in a study of neurological immune-mediated disorders (dated by TCRdb to the late 2010s). For the study in its entirety: Among the roughly 35 multiple sclerosis patients, relapsing-remitting MS accounted for around 30 and secondary progressive MS accounted for 3. The 90 to 120 TCR-beta libraries covered PBMC samples along with longitudinal samples, technical triplicates, and paired sorted CD4+ and CD8+ T-cell subsets. Using UMI-based sequencing, the study compared peripheral blood TCR-beta repertoires from patients with HTLV-I-associated myelopathy (HAM/TSP), patients with multiple sclerosis, and healthy controls. The cohort included about 66 subjects: some 14 with HAM/TSP, about 34 with multiple sclerosis, and 20 healthy controls. Results and caveats for the whole study, not just this receptor: No clinical or MRI features were associated with the MS cluster, and the authors said that larger cohorts are needed. No identical CDR3 amino acid sequences were shared among expanded clones across subjects, suggesting private TCR-beta repertoires in all groups. TCR clonal expansion was highest in HAM/TSP patients and lowest in MS patients, with MS patients falling below even healthy controls. Repertoires from 18 of 34 MS patients were grouped by phylogenetic analysis into a cluster of related CDR3 sequences, suggesting a possible repertoire-level signature.

The germline V gene sets CDR1 to MGHRA and CDR2 to YSYEKL. V drops 0 bases and J drops 3 bases, leaving 14 bases in between. The CDR3 numbers 17 residues from cysteine through phenylalanine. The CDR3 DNA has 51 bases and is translated from base 1. Concerning this clonotype: Its antigen is currently not known. It has no much larger one-base neighbor in the sample; base qualities were not kept.

To synthesize cDNA, template-switch 5'RACE was performed with a primer carrying a 10-nucleotide random unique molecular identifier so that each TCR transcript was tagged. Each sequencing run produced over 160 million TCR-beta sequences covering 15-18 subjects. Total RNA was extracted with the RNeasy kit. TCR-beta VDJ regions were amplified with primers for the TCR constant region and the 5'RACE anchor, using the KAPA Real-time Library Amplification kit. A first PCR added sample indexes and Illumina adaptors, after which a second PCR increased the library yield. After purification with Ampure beads, the TCR product of roughly 650 bp was size-selected on a 2% E-gel SizeSelection system. Before pooling, library quality was checked on a Bioanalyzer, concentration was measured with Qubit, and libraries were quantified with the Kapa Library Quantification kit. An Illumina HiSeq 2500 sequenced the libraries paired-end 2 x 150 bp. To increase sequence diversity, about 23-30% phiX was spiked into each library pool. The authors processed their data as follows. Quality-filtered reads were processed with the UMI-based MiGEC pipeline, which removed over 75% of raw TCR sequences during error correction. VDJ genes were aligned to IMGT germline references, and clonotypes were defined by unique CDR3 amino acid sequence plus V-J genes. Clonal expansion, Shannon diversity and CDR3 relatedness (CalcPairwiseDistances, ClusterSamples) were evaluated with VDJtools, and phylogenetic trees were built with CLCbio workbench. Clones with at least 8 unique UMIs were defined as expanded, with this threshold being based on coefficient-of-variation modelling across technical triplicates. Through fastp at Q25 and MiXCR, TCRdb rebuilt clones from the public reads, retaining in-frame beta chains. Rows are combined by CDR3 protein, so each entry shows the most common genes and DNA. The V and J calls here are based on TCRdb, not the publication. Counted in this sample were tens of thousands of distinct CDR3 sequences; 4.5% to 5.5% of them appeared once. The ten top clones hold 6.5% to 7.5% of the sample.

For unsorted PBMC libraries, 2 million PBMCs were used after storage in RNAlater at -80 degrees C until RNA extraction. The multiple sclerosis patients were enrolled in a US clinical protocol that used magnetic resonance imaging to evaluate disease progression. Peripheral blood was subjected to Ficoll-Hypaque density gradient centrifugation to isolate PBMCs, which were then cryopreserved in liquid nitrogen. The sequence derives from a man aged 25 to 40 with multiple sclerosis. The chain is encoded by TRBV4-1 joined to TRBJ1-4; the D segment could be TRBD1, given 6 matching bases. The sequenced sample consisted of PBMCs. The DNA reads TGCGCCAGCAGCCAAGATCTAGGCCGGGGGCCTAATGAAAAACTGTTTTTT. Its protein product is CASSQDLGRGPNEKLFF.